This T cell receptor beta chain appears in the sequencing data of a study of shared clonotypes between healthy human individuals. Study overall: Each donor's CD4 naive and CD4 memory cells filled three plates apiece, CD8 naive two, and CD8 memory one.

Germline loops: CDR1 SNHLY, CDR2 FYNNEI. Trimming removed 5 bases from V and 1 base from J; junction bases left unmatched: 3. The CDR3 covers 16 residues. With regard to this clone: Its antigen is currently unknown.

Study observations and caveats: Generation probabilities were higher for clonotypes shared across all four sorted-subset donors than for unshared ones.

Generated by immunoSEQ multiplex PCR, the TCRdb table keeps only in-frame clones and is missing some. Of a few million clones listed, about 92% are singletons. Every donor, a Caucasian adult, lived in Nashville, Tennessee. The authors divided CD4+ cells into CD45RA+ naive and CD45RA-negative memory subsets. The chain employs TRBV2 and TRBJ1-6, with 9 positions matching TRBD1. This TCR came from a man younger than 35 in good health. Input material: naive CD4+ T cells sorted from blood. Subset given: CD45RA+ positively selected. The CDR3 region has the DNA TGTGCCAGCAGTCCGGGACAGGGTTCCTATAATTCACCCCTCCACTTT. Protein product: CASSPGQGSYNSPLHF.